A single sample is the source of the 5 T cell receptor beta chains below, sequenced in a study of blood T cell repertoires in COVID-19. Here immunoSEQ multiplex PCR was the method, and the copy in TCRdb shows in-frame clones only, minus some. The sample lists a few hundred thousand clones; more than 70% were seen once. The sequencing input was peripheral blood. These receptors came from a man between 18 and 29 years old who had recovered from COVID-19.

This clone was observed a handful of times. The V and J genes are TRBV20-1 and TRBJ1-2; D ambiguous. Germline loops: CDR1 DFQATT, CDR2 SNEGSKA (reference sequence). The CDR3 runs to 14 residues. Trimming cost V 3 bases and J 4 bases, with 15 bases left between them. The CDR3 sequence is CSASSTLDPYGYTF. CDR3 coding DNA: TGCAGTGCTAGTTCGACTTTAGACCCCTATGGCTACACCTTC.

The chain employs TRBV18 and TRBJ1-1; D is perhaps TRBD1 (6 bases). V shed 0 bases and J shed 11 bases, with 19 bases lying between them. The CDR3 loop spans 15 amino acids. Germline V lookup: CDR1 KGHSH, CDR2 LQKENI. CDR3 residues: CASSPPVGHRIKAFF. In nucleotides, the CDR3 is TGTGCCAGCTCACCACCTGTGGGACATCGCATCAAGGCTTTCTTT.

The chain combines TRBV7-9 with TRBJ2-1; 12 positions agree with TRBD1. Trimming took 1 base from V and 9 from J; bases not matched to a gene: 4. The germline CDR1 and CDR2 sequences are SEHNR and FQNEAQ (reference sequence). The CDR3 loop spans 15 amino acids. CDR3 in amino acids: CASSLVGTGGIEQFF. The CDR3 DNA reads TGTGCCAGCAGCTTAGTCGGGACAGGGGGCATTGAGCAGTTCTTC.

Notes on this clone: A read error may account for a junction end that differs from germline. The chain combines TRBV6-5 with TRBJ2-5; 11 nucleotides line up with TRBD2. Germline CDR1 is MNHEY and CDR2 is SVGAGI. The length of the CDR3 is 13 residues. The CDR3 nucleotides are TGTGCCAGTTTTCTAGCGGGAGGTGAGACCCAATACTTC. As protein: CASFLAGGETQYF.

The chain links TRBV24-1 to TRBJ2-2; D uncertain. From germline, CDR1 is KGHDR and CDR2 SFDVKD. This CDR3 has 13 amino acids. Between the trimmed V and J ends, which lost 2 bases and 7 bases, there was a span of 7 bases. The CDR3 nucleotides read TGTGCCACCAGTGATTGGCAGGTCGGGGAGCTGTTTTTT. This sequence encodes CATSDWQVGELFF.